Described below is a single T cell receptor beta chain sequence and its context. Its antigen remains unidentified. No per-base quality is available; no much larger clone lies one base away. The sample contains more than one DNA sequence encoding this CDR3. Healthy HIV-negative adults with no recently reported acute infections or vaccinations were included as donors. Every donor was a Caucasian adult residing in Nashville, Tennessee, USA. CD4+ T cells were enriched by magnetic negative selection, after which naive cells were positively selected on CD45RA and the negative fraction was taken as the memory subset. After blood collection by leukapheresis, PBMCs were isolated using Ficoll-Histopaque density gradient centrifugation and then cryopreserved in the vapor phase of liquid nitrogen. Analytical flow cytometry was used to check the purity and quantity of each magnetically sorted T cell population. Each sorted fraction had its genomic DNA isolated and then quantified by UV absorbance on a Nanodrop 2000c.

This sample stems from a study of shared clonotypes between healthy human individuals (TCRdb year 2020). Turning to the overall study: The cohort comprised a couple of women and a few men aged 18 to 49 years. For each donor, CD4 naive and CD4 memory were each given three plates, CD8 naive was given two plates, and CD8 memory was given one plate. To estimate repertoire size and how much clonotypes are shared between individuals, the study performed deep sequencing of blood TCR repertoires from 4 to 6 healthy adults. To increase sequencing depth and limit assay-specific biases, TCR repertoire library preparation and sequencing were carried out by different laboratories using diverse techniques. Each donor's leukapheresis produced roughly between roughly 0.85 and 9 billion PBMCs. Results and caveats for the whole study, not just this receptor: Rarefaction of sorted-subset datasets indicated incomplete sequencing despite the large sequencing depth. Compared with non-shared clonotypes, the clonotypes found in all four sorted-subset donors had higher generation probabilities. About 4.5% of naive CD4, 3.5% of naive CD8, around 2.3% of memory CD4, and 0.35% to 0.4% of memory CD8 clonotypes were shared across four donors. Pairwise subsampling led to the expectation that sequencing depth would affect the degree of clonotype sharing among donors. Only blood was sampled, and tissue TCR repertoires likely differ from those in blood. Naive subsets generally had larger estimated clonotype richness than memory subsets did. The genetic and exposure-history diversity represented was limited by the small number of donors.

Using the deep immunoSEQ assay, TCR CDR3 regions were amplified from genomic DNA by multiplex PCR. Genomic DNA extracted from each cell subset was distributed evenly over all wells of several immunoSEQ 96-well plates, and each plate served as one replicate. For sorted subsets, about 200 ng genomic DNA, equal to about 30,000 T cell genomes, was loaded into each replicate PCR. Purified libraries were quantified with a Qubit 3.0 fluorometer, sized on a Bioanalyzer 2100, and re-quantified with the KAPA Library Quantification kit. A separate single-read 150-cycle Illumina NextSeq 550 flow cell was used to sequence each immunoSEQ 96-well plate. As for the original processing: Because only junctional sequences without quality scores were contained in the immunoSEQ output, filtering matching that applied to full-length reads could not be performed. Sequences were annotated with PyIR, a Python wrapper for IgBLAST v1.9, using IMGT germline references to assign V/J genes and CDR3. Reads were removed for weak V/J assignments (E-value above 1e-6), missing CDR3, stop codons, out-of-frame junctions, or ambiguous translated residues. V3J clonotypes were defined by identical inferred V gene, J gene, and CDR3 amino acid sequence. Percentage overlap between repertoires was computed as shared unique clonotypes divided by the size of the smaller repertoire. Three approaches were used to assess repertoire richness: RTK rarefaction, the Chao1 estimator, and Recon v2.1 estimates of unobserved clonotypes. OLGA was used to compute generation probabilities for all TCRbeta clonotypes that the gDNA method yielded from several donors. TCRdb limited this immuneACCESS table to in-frame rearrangements with V and J called. A share of clones is missing; checked studies link under half to unresolved V genes, and the rest is unexplained. V, J and clone size were drawn from that table, and D and trimming were deduced from the DNA. This sample is represented by about 660,000 clones; 74% of them were singletons. The top ten clonotypes cover under 2% of the sample.

The CDR3 measures 14 amino acids from cysteine to phenylalanine. Only the CDR3 part of the read is kept: 42 bases, read in frame from the first base. V loses 0 bases of germline sequence and J loses 3 bases, and the interval between the two ends is 6 bases. Sequences SGHRS (CDR1) and YFSETQ (CDR2) are obtained from the germline V gene. Recombination joined TRBV5-1 with TRBJ2-2; no D gene can be assigned with confidence. The TCR sequence derives from a woman aged 30 to 39 in good health. The sample comprised memory CD4+ T cells sorted from blood. Reading the label with the study, this specimen's cell subset or site is: CD45RA-negative fraction. The CDR3 protein sequence reads: CASSLGTDTGELFF. The bases read TGCGCCAGCAGCTTGGGGACGGACACCGGGGAGCTGTTTTTT.